The 13 T cell receptor beta chains listed next were all sequenced from one sample in a study of T cell changes during pregnancy in multiple sclerosis. TCRdb's copy holds only in-frame clones and misses some; the assay was immunoSEQ multiplex PCR. Among about 38,000 clones listed, 85% to 95% were seen once. Specimen: CD8+ T cells from peripheral blood mononuclear cells, collected in the third trimester of pregnancy. These receptors came from a female donor with multiple sclerosis, enrolled in a pregnancy study.

The V gene is TRBV10-2, the J gene TRBJ1-5; 10 positions agree with TRBD1. Per germline, CDR1 WSHSY and CDR2 SAAADI. The CDR3 spans 15 residues. After removal of 3 bases from V and 7 bases from J, the junction contained 6 bases not matched to a gene. Here the CDR3 reads CASSDGTGAEQPQHF. DNA for the CDR3: TGCGCCAGCAGTGACGGGACAGGGGCGGAGCAGCCCCAGCATTTT.

V is TRBV9 and J is TRBJ2-3; 12 positions agree with TRBD2. The CDR3 runs to 19 residues. From germline, CDR1 is SGDLS and CDR2 YYNGEE. Trimming at V came to 3 bases and at J to 0 bases, leaving 11 bases not matched to a gene. The CDR3 sequence is CASSAPRLAGGLSTDTQYF. CDR3 nucleotides: TGTGCCAGCAGCGCGCCGAGGCTAGCGGGGGGGCTTAGCACAGATACGCAGTATTTT.

V is TRBV2 and J is TRBJ2-7; D may be TRBD1 (6 bases). V gave up 9 bases and J gave up 1 base, with 19 bases separating them. Germline CDR1 reads SNHLY; CDR2 reads FYNNEI. The CDR3 is 15 amino acids. The CDR3 is CASRRLQGSSYEQYF. The CDR3 DNA is TGTGCCAGTAGAAGGCTGCAGGGGTCGTCCTACGAGCAGTACTTC.

The chain combines TRBV7-9 with TRBJ1-5; 7 bases fit TRBD1. V was pared by 4 bases and J by 5 bases, with 14 bases of the junction left unmatched. Germline V gives CDR1 SEHNR, CDR2 FQNEAQ (reference sequence). The CDR3 length is 17 residues. The chain's CDR3 is CASSSNTQGSVYQPQHF. Here the CDR3 DNA reads TGTGCCAGCAGCTCCAATACACAGGGGAGCGTCTATCAGCCCCAGCATTTT.

The chain carries TRBV5-1 and TRBJ2-3; 7 positions agree with TRBD1. Per germline, CDR1 SGHRS and CDR2 YFSETQ. With 4 bases clipped from V and 0 bases from J, the junction kept 5 bases outside the gene matches. The CDR3 sequence is 15 residues long. Here the CDR3 DNA reads TGCGCCAGCAGCCCCGACAGGGAAAGCACAGATACGCAGTATTTT. This translates into CASSPDRESTDTQYF.

This chain uses TRBV2 with TRBJ2-5; 7 nucleotides align to TRBD1. The J call may be incorrect, as the DNA end agrees better with TRBJ2-7. CDR3 length equals 15 residues. Germline V CDR1 and CDR2: SNHLY, FYNNEI. DNA for the CDR3: TGTGCCAGCAGAGACCTACGACAGGGAAGGAACGAGCAGTACTTC. This encodes CASRDLRQGRNEQYF.

The rearrangement links TRBV4-1 to TRBJ2-2, with D possibly TRBD1 on 5 matching bases. Germline assignment: CDR1 MGHRA and CDR2 YSYEKL. Deletions cut 1 base from V and 5 bases from J, with 8 bases between. This CDR3 contains 14 residues. The CDR3 loop is CASSQVRGTGELFF. The DNA of the CDR3 is TGCGCCAGCAGCCAAGTTAGGGGTACCGGGGAGCTGTTTTTT.

This rearrangement joins TRBV6-4 to TRBJ2-3; perhaps TRBD2 as D (5 bases). Trimming cost V 3 bases and J 0 bases, with 10 bases left between them. CDR1 is MRHNA and CDR2 is SNTAGT in the germline V gene. This CDR3 region has 15 residues. The CDR3, as DNA: TGTGCCAGCAGTGAAGACCCGGGGAGCACAGATACGCAGTATTTT. Its protein product is CASSEDPGSTDTQYF.

This clone showed up just once. This sequence joins TRBV5-4 and TRBJ2-7, with 8 bases matching TRBD2. The CDR3 length is 15 residues. In germline, CDR1 is SGHNT, CDR2 YYREEE (reference sequence). V lost 3 bases, J lost 1 base, and 6 bases stayed unmatched. CDR3 DNA: TGTGCCAGCAGCTCCCGGGGGGGTGCTTCCTACGAGCAGTACTTC. The encoded protein is CASSSRGGASYEQYF.

The CDR3: CAIPGINGDNEQFF. Written as DNA, the CDR3 is TGTGCCATACCCGGGATAAACGGCGACAATGAGCAGTTCTTC. The V gene is TRBV2, the J gene TRBJ2-1; perhaps TRBD2 as D (5 bases). Trimming took off 10 bases at V and 5 bases at J, with 18 bases between the two ends. The CDR3 contains 14 residues. Looked up from germline, CDR1 is SNHLY and CDR2 is FYNNEI.

The chain joins TRBV7-9 to TRBJ1-5; 8 bases are shared with TRBD1. Trimming took 5 bases from V and 3 from J; bases not matched to a gene: 15. Germline CDR1 SEHNR, CDR2 FQNEAQ (reference sequence). This CDR3 contains 18 residues. CDR3 DNA sequence: TGTGCCAGCAGCGTCGGACAGGGCGAACTTAAATACAATCAGCCCCAGCATTTT. Amino acid sequence: CASSVGQGELKYNQPQHF.

This clone was counted between two and nine times. The CDR3 nucleotides read TGTGCCAGCAGTTATAACCCGGGACAGGGGGCAGGGGAGCAGTACTTC. It encodes CASSYNPGQGAGEQYF. The rearrangement joins TRBV6-5 to TRBJ2-7; TRBD1 matches 12 bases. The CDR3 covers 16 residues. Germline V gene data show CDR1 as MNHEY and CDR2 as SVGAGI. V dropped 3 bases and J dropped 7; count of bases not matched to a gene: 10.

V gene TRBV13 combines with J gene TRBJ1-4, with D perhaps TRBD1 (6 bases). Per germline, CDR1 PRHDT and CDR2 FYEKMQ (reference sequence). Trimming cost V 5 bases and J 5 bases, with 12 bases left between them. There are 14 residues in the CDR3. The CDR3 nucleotides read TGTGCCAGCAGCCCCGGGACACCGAATGAAAAACTGTTTTTT. Translating gives CASSPGTPNEKLFF.